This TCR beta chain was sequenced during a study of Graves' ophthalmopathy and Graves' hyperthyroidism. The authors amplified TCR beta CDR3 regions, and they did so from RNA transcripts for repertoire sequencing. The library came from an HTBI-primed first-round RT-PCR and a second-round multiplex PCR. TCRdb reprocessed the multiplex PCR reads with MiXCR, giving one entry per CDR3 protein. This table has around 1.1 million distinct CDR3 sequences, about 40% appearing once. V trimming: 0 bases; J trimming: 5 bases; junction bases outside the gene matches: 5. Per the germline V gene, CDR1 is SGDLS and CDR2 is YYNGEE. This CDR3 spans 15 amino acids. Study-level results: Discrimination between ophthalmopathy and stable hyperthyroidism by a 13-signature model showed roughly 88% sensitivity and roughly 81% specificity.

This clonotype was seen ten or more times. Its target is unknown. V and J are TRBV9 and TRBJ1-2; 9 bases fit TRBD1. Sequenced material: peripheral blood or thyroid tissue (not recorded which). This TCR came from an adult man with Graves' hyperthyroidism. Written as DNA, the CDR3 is TGTGCCAGCAGCGTAGCGGGACAGGGCATTTATGGCTACACCTTC. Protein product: CASSVAGQGIYGYTF.